Listed below are T cell receptor beta chains from one sample, sequenced in a study of CD8 T cells in ankylosing spondylitis. TCRdb ran MiXCR on the 5' RACE reads and lists one entry per CDR3 protein. Seen here are fewer than 650,000 distinct CDR3 sequences, 10% to 15% observed once, and the top ten hold approximately 7%. The sample comprised blood, either unsorted or a sorted T cell fraction (not recorded which). These receptor sequences come from a male donor with ankylosing spondylitis. The CDR3 runs from the conserved cysteine through the conserved F or W. A D gene is named only where the DNA matches it firmly. Size is omitted from some rows. Given values are once, few, many or a class for expanded clones.

D gene: TRBD2; J gene: TRBJ2-7; clone size: -; V gene: TRBV5-5; CDR3 protein: CASGSGSSYEQYF; CDR3 DNA: TGTGCCAGCGGAAGCGGGAGCTCCTACGAGCAGTACTTC
D gene: TRBD2; J gene: TRBJ2-5; clone size: -; V gene: TRBV5-6; CDR3 protein: CASSLGWGLASQETQYF; CDR3 DNA: TGTGCCAGCAGCTTGGGTTGGGGACTAGCGTCCCAAGAGACCCAGTACTTC
D gene: TRBD1; J gene: TRBJ2-3; clone size: many; V gene: TRBV20-1; CDR3 protein: CSALRDRSTDTQYF; CDR3 DNA: TGCAGTGCTCTTAGGGACAGGAGCACAGATACGCAGTATTTT
D gene: -; J gene: TRBJ2-1; clone size: many; V gene: TRBV20-1; CDR3 protein: CSARDLSSYNEQFF; CDR3 DNA: TGCAGTGCTAGGGACTTAAGCTCCTACAATGAGCAGTTCTTC
D gene: TRBD2; J gene: TRBJ2-1; clone size: few; V gene: TRBV5-6; CDR3 protein: CASSTTQTSGFYNEQFF; CDR3 DNA: TGTGCCAGCAGCACAACACAGACTAGCGGATTTTACAATGAGCAGTTCTTC
D gene: -; J gene: TRBJ1-6; clone size: -; V gene: TRBV6-1; CDR3 protein: CASSDQARRKSPLHF; CDR3 DNA: TGTGCCAGCAGCGACCAGGCCAGGAGGAAATCACCCCTCCACTTC
D gene: TRBD2; J gene: TRBJ2-5; clone size: few; V gene: TRBV5-1; CDR3 protein: CASSYGGGPQETQYF; CDR3 DNA: TGCGCCAGCAGCTACGGGGGAGGGCCCCAAGAGACCCAGTACTTC
D gene: -; J gene: TRBJ1-1; clone size: -; V gene: TRBV10-3; CDR3 protein: CAISEISRTEAFF; CDR3 DNA: TGTGCCATCAGTGAGATTTCTCGGACTGAAGCTTTCTTT
D gene: -; J gene: TRBJ2-1; clone size: -; V gene: TRBV14; CDR3 protein: CASSQQRTYNEQFF; CDR3 DNA: TGTGCCAGCAGCCAGCAACGGACCTACAATGAGCAGTTCTTC
D gene: -; J gene: TRBJ1-1; clone size: many; V gene: TRBV7-6; CDR3 protein: CASSQVGNTEAFF; CDR3 DNA: TGTGCCAGCAGTCAAGTGGGGAACACTGAAGCTTTCTTT
D gene: TRBD2; J gene: TRBJ2-1; clone size: -; V gene: TRBV20-1; CDR3 protein: CSARSRTSGSNEQFF; CDR3 DNA: TGCAGTGCTAGATCTAGGACTAGCGGGAGCAATGAGCAGTTCTTC
D gene: TRBD1; J gene: TRBJ2-5; clone size: few; V gene: TRBV24-1; CDR3 protein: CATSERQGAETQYF; CDR3 DNA: TGTGCCACCAGTGAGCGACAGGGGGCTGAGACCCAGTACTTC
D gene: -; J gene: TRBJ1-1; clone size: many; V gene: TRBV29-1; CDR3 protein: CSVAAGWGMNTEAFF; CDR3 DNA: TGCAGCGTTGCAGCAGGGTGGGGGATGAACACTGAAGCTTTCTTT
D gene: -; J gene: TRBJ2-1; clone size: few; V gene: TRBV12-5; CDR3 protein: CASVGAALNEQFF; CDR3 DNA: TGTGCTAGTGTTGGGGCCGCTTTGAATGAGCAGTTCTTC
D gene: -; J gene: TRBJ1-2; clone size: many; V gene: TRBV4-2; CDR3 protein: CASSQDRGLTGYTF; CDR3 DNA: TGTGCCAGCAGCCAAGACCGGGGGTTAACGGGCTACACCTTC
D gene: -; J gene: TRBJ1-1; clone size: many; V gene: TRBV29-1; CDR3 protein: CSVLRNTEAFF; CDR3 DNA: TGCAGCGTCCTTCGAAACACTGAAGCTTTCTTT
D gene: TRBD1; J gene: TRBJ2-3; clone size: -; V gene: TRBV18; CDR3 protein: CASSPPDRVSTDTQYF; CDR3 DNA: TGTGCCAGCTCACCCCCCGACAGGGTCTCCACAGATACGCAGTATTTT
D gene: -; J gene: TRBJ2-3; clone size: -; V gene: TRBV7-9; CDR3 protein: CASSFTQGYFADTQYF; CDR3 DNA: TGTGCCAGCAGCTTCACACAGGGTTATTTCGCAGATACGCAGTATTTT
D gene: -; J gene: TRBJ2-7; clone size: few; V gene: TRBV20-1; CDR3 protein: CSAWAGQPTYEQYF; CDR3 DNA: TGCAGTGCTTGGGCAGGGCAGCCCACCTACGAGCAGTACTTC
D gene: -; J gene: TRBJ2-3; clone size: few; V gene: TRBV20-1; CDR3 protein: CSARWARGGTDTQYF; CDR3 DNA: TGCAGTGCTAGATGGGCCAGGGGTGGGACAGATACGCAGTATTTT
D gene: TRBD1; J gene: TRBJ2-6; clone size: few; V gene: TRBV24-1; CDR3 protein: CATSLADRAGANVLTF; CDR3 DNA: TGTGCCACCAGTTTAGCGGACAGGGCTGGGGCCAACGTCCTGACTTTC